Shown below are 28 T cell receptor beta chains from a single sample sequenced in a study of T-cell reconstitution after alpha-beta-depleted transplantation in children. The authors prepared the TCRbeta library with unique molecular identifiers. TCRdb called the PCR reads again in MiXCR, with one record for every CDR3 protein. Among more than 550,000 distinct CDR3 sequences listed, over 9.5% were seen once. The source was PBMCs from the stem cell graft donor, collected from the stem cell graft. The receptors derive from a human donor who donated a stem cell graft to a child with acute myeloid leukemia.

This clonotype occurred a few times. The chain is built from TRBV6-2 or TRBV6-3 and TRBJ2-1; D might be TRBD1 (6 bases). CDR3 length: 15 amino acids. Trimming cost V 0 bases and J 10 bases, with 16 bases left between them. The germline V gene encodes CDR1 MNHEY and CDR2 SVGEGT. The CDR3 DNA follows: TGTGCCAGCAGTTACTCGGACGCCTCGAGGGGGGAGCAGTTCTTC. This translates into CASSYSDASRGEQFF.

There are a few counts of this clonotype. The chain has TRBV20-1 and TRBJ2-7, with D perhaps matching TRBD2 (5 bases). Germline CDR1 is DFQATT and CDR2 is SNEGSKA (reference sequence). The CDR3 extends over 13 amino acids. Trimming removed 2 bases from V and 0 bases from J, with 8 bases in between. CDR3 bases: TGCAGTGCTAGAAGCGGTTTCTCCTACGAGCAGTACTTC. Residues: CSARSGFSYEQYF.

This clonotype was seen only a few times. The V call is TRBV5-1, the J call TRBJ2-7, with 14 bases that match TRBD2. In germline, CDR1 is SGHRS, CDR2 YFSETQ. The V and J ends lost 7 bases and 2 bases, in that order; junction bases with no gene match: 8. This CDR3 has 16 amino acids. The CDR3 DNA sequence: TGCGCCAGCCGACTAGCGGGAGGGGCCCGAACCTACGAGCAGTACTTC. Translation: CASRLAGGARTYEQYF. The full variable domain, its missing parts supplied by reference TRBV5-1 and TRBJ2-7, is KAGVTQTPRYLIKTRGQQVTLSCSPISGHRSVSWYQQTPGQGLQFLFEYFSETQRNKGNFPGRFSGRQFSNSRSEMNVSTLELGDSALYLCASRLAGGARTYEQYFGPGTRLTVT.

This clonotype was counted a few times. This chain connects TRBV6-1 to TRBJ1-5, with TRBD1 matching 9 bases. Germline V gene sequence: CDR1 MNHNS, CDR2 SASEGT. This CDR3 comprises 15 residues. V dropped 5 bases and J dropped 5; count of bases not matched to a gene: 7. The CDR3 here is CASSTGTGLYQPQHF. For the CDR3, the DNA is TGTGCCAGCAGTACCGGGACAGGGTTGTATCAGCCCCAGCATTTT.

Only a few counts were recorded for this clonotype. V gene TRBV25-1 combines with J gene TRBJ2-7, with a possible D match to TRBD2 (6 bases). CDR1 and CDR2 from the germline V gene are MGHDK and SYGVNS. The V and J ends lost 3 bases and 2 bases respectively, with 11 bases between them. CDR3 length: 14 residues. The CDR3 reads CASSDLRGAYEQYF. In DNA, the CDR3 is TGTGCCAGCAGTGATTTACGCGGGGCCTACGAGCAGTACTTC.

The chain employs TRBV19 and TRBJ1-6, with TRBD1 matching over 7 bases. J was trimmed by 7 bases and V by 10 bases; bases with no gene match: 7. CDR3 length: 13 residues. Looked up from germline, CDR1 is LNHDA and CDR2 is SQIVND (reference sequence). DNA of the CDR3: TGTGCCATCAGGACAGGAGTCAATTCACCCCTCCACTTT. It specifies CAIRTGVNSPLHF.

This clonotype was counted at least ten times. The J gene is TRBJ2-4, the V gene TRBV29-1, with TRBD2 identical over 7 bases. In germline, CDR1 is SQVTM, CDR2 ANQGSEA. V lost 1 base, J lost 4 bases, and 10 bases stayed unmatched. The CDR3 covers 16 residues. Here the CDR3 DNA reads TGCAGCGTTGAAGCCCCCCGCGGGAGAGGGAAAAACATTCAGTACTTC. Amino acid sequence: CSVEAPRGRGKNIQYF. The whole variable domain, filled in from reference TRBV29-1 and TRBJ2-4, reads SAVISQKPSRDICQRGTSLTIQCQVDSQVTMMFWYRQQPGQSLTLIATANQGSEATYESGFVIDKFPISRPNLTFSTLTVSNMSPEDSSIYLCSVEAPRGRGKNIQYFGAGTRLSVL.

In this sample, this clonotype turned up many times. The V call is TRBV12-3 or TRBV12-4, the J call TRBJ1-1; maybe TRBD1 (6 bases). V lost 3 bases, J lost 8 bases, and 16 bases lay in between. This CDR3 has 14 residues. The DNA for the CDR3 is TGTGCCAGCAGTTTCACAGGGTTAAAGGGAGAAGCTTTCTTT. It yields the protein CASSFTGLKGEAFF.

The V gene is TRBV3-1, the J gene TRBJ2-7; a possible D gene is TRBD2 (6 bases). CDR3 size: 13 residues. Trimming stripped 6 bases from V and 6 bases from J, with 15 bases between. Germline V gene data show CDR1 as LGHDT and CDR2 as YNNKEL (reference sequence). The CDR3 region is CASRGGVVPEQYF. In nucleotides, the CDR3 is TGTGCCAGCAGGGGGGGAGTGGTTCCCGAGCAGTACTTC.

In this sample, this clonotype turned up many times. The chain combines TRBV12-3 or TRBV12-4 with TRBJ2-7; 7 bases map to TRBD2. V dropped 5 bases and J dropped 0; count of bases not matched to a gene: 7. The CDR3 spans 15 residues. Here the CDR3 reads CASSLSGIASYEQYF. CDR3 DNA: TGTGCCAGCAGTCTGAGCGGGATTGCCTCCTACGAGCAGTACTTC.

J is TRBJ1-2 and V is TRBV5-1; D not resolved. CDR1 and CDR2 (germline): SGHRS, YFSETQ. This CDR3 spans 14 amino acids. V lost 0 bases to trimming and J lost 8 bases, with 14 bases between them. In DNA, the CDR3 is TGCGCCAGCAGCTTGGAGGCCCATTCGGGAGGCTACACCTTC. This encodes CASSLEAHSGGYTF.

This clonotype was picked up many times. The chain has TRBV6-2 or TRBV6-3 and TRBJ1-1; the D is unclear. The V gene lost 6 bases and the J gene lost 1 base, with 12 bases spanning the gap. This CDR3 comprises 14 residues. The germline gives CDR1 MNHEY, CDR2 SVGEGT. In DNA form, the CDR3 reads TGTGCCAGCAGCCAGCCGGTGCAGAACACTGAAGCTTTCTTT. Amino acids: CASSQPVQNTEAFF.

V and J are TRBV5-1 and TRBJ2-7; 8 nucleotides agree with TRBD1. The CDR3 has 15 residues. V dropped 0 bases and J dropped 7; count of bases not matched to a gene: 9. Germline V gives CDR1 SGHRS, CDR2 YFSETQ. CDR3 in DNA: TGCGCCAGCAGCTTGGTTGGACAGGGCTACGAAGAGCAGTACTTC. Translated: CASSLVGQGYEEQYF.

In this sample, this clonotype turned up many times. The chain employs TRBV5-1 and TRBJ1-6, with unresolved D. In germline, CDR1 is SGHRS, CDR2 YFSETQ. The V gene lost 0 bases and the J gene lost 10 bases, with 8 bases spanning the gap. The CDR3 has 13 residues. The CDR3 DNA is TGCGCCAGCAGCTTGGTTCGCGGATCACCCCTCCACTTT. Amino acid sequence: CASSLVRGSPLHF. Together with reference TRBV5-1 and TRBJ1-6, the CDR3 gives the full variable domain: KAGVTQTPRYLIKTRGQQVTLSCSPISGHRSVSWYQQTPGQGLQFLFEYFSETQRNKGNFPGRFSGRQFSNSRSEMNVSTLELGDSALYLCASSLVRGSPLHFGNGTRLTVT.

This clonotype has more than one count but fewer than ten. The chain couples TRBV20-1 to TRBJ2-3, with 10 bases lining up with TRBD2. CDR3 size: 16 residues. Germline lookup yields CDR1 DFQATT and CDR2 SNEGSKA (reference sequence). Unmatched junction bases numbered 5, after V lost 0 bases and J lost 2 bases. The CDR3 sequence: CSAREGLAGVTDTQYF. As DNA, the CDR3 is TGCAGTGCTAGAGAAGGCCTAGCGGGAGTCACAGATACGCAGTATTTT.

This clonotype has only one observation. The rearrangement links TRBV12-3 or TRBV12-4 to TRBJ1-1; 8 nucleotides line up with TRBD1. V trimming: 3 bases; J trimming: 3 bases; junction bases outside the gene matches: 3. The length of the CDR3 is 14 residues. CDR3 nucleotide sequence: TGTGCCAGCAGTTTCACAGGGGGTCACACTGAAGCTTTCTTT. It encodes CASSFTGGHTEAFF.

This clonotype has only a few counts. This chain joins TRBV29-1 and TRBJ2-5, with 9 bases that match TRBD2. The CDR3 has 12 residues. Germline V gene data show CDR1 as SQVTM and CDR2 as ANQGSEA. The trim removed 7 bases at V and 5 bases at J, leaving 5 bases unmatched. CDR3 region: CSAISGRETQYF. The CDR3 DNA sequence: TGCAGCGCAATAAGCGGGAGGGAGACCCAGTACTTC. The whole variable domain, remainder taken from reference TRBV29-1 and TRBJ2-5, is SAVISQKPSRDICQRGTSLTIQCQVDSQVTMMFWYRQQPGQSLTLIATANQGSEATYESGFVIDKFPISRPNLTFSTLTVSNMSPEDSSIYLCSAISGRETQYFGPGTRLLVL.

The rearrangement links TRBV5-1 to TRBJ2-1; 7 bases line up with TRBD2. The CDR3 spans 15 residues. Germline assignment: CDR1 SGHRS and CDR2 YFSETQ. The ends lost 0 bases at V and 7 bases at J; junction bases unmatched: 7. In nucleotides, the CDR3 is TGCGCCAGCAGCTTGGTGGCGGGAGCTCTGAATGAGCAGTTCTTC. Residues: CASSLVAGALNEQFF.

This chain uses TRBV20-1 with TRBJ2-2; 8 positions match TRBD2. The CDR3 has 16 residues. J was trimmed by 3 bases and V by 0 bases; bases with no gene match: 6. The germline V gene has CDR1 DFQATT and CDR2 SNEGSKA (reference sequence). In nucleotides, the CDR3 is TGCAGTGCTAGAGAGGGCGGGAGGCAGGACACCGGGGAGCTGTTTTTT. Amino acid sequence: CSAREGGRQDTGELFF.

V and J are TRBV5-1 and TRBJ2-7; 11 nucleotides line up with TRBD2. Germline V gene lookup returns CDR1 SGHRS and CDR2 YFSETQ. The junction had 8 bases not matched to a gene; V was cut back by 3 bases and J by 3 bases. The CDR3 is made up of 16 amino acids. The CDR3 coding sequence is TGCGCCAGCAGCTCCATCCCCGGACTAGCGGGCTACGAGCAGTACTTC. Protein sequence: CASSSIPGLAGYEQYF.

The sample holds a few counts of this clonotype. This chain connects TRBV29-1 to TRBJ1-4; the D is unclear. This CDR3 region has 13 residues. Deletions cut 0 bases from V and 8 bases from J, with 10 bases between. Germline CDR1 is SQVTM and CDR2 is ANQGSEA. For the CDR3, the DNA is TGCAGCGTTGAAGAAGACGATGGGGAAAAACTGTTTTTT. The encoded protein is CSVEEDDGEKLFF.

The rearrangement joins TRBV28 to TRBJ2-7, with a weak D call TRBD1 (6 bases). The CDR3 runs 15 residues. V was trimmed by 9 bases and J by 0 bases, leaving 18 bases between them. Germline lookup yields CDR1 MDHEN and CDR2 SYDVKM. Here the CDR3 reads CASLGGATLSYEQYF. The CDR3 DNA reads TGTGCCAGTCTAGGGGGAGCGACTCTCTCCTACGAGCAGTACTTC.

This clonotype was seen ten or more times. The chain recombines TRBV3-1 with TRBJ2-7; a weak D match, TRBD1 (6 bases). Trimming cost V 0 bases and J 4 bases, with 16 bases left between them. Germline CDR1 and CDR2: LGHDT and YNNKEL (reference sequence). The CDR3 contains 16 residues. This CDR3 is CASSQDQTGHLYEQYF. CDR3 DNA sequence: TGTGCCAGCAGCCAAGATCAAACGGGACACTTATACGAGCAGTACTTC.

There are a few counts of this clonotype. V and J are TRBV28 and TRBJ2-1, with D hard to call. Germline values: CDR1 MDHEN, CDR2 SYDVKM. This CDR3 contains 13 residues. Between the trimmed V and J ends, which lost 2 bases and 4 bases, there was a span of 6 bases. The CDR3 DNA reads as TGTGCCAGCAGTTTACCTGGATACAATGAGCAGTTCTTC. Translating it yields CASSLPGYNEQFF. The variable domain in full, completed from reference TRBV28 and TRBJ2-1, reads DVKVTQSSRYLVKRTGEKVFLECVQDMDHENMFWYRQDPGLGLRLIYFSYDVKMKEKGDIPEGYSVSREKKERFSLILESASTNQTSMYLCASSLPGYNEQFFGPGTRLTVL.

This clonotype was found a few times. The J gene is TRBJ1-1, the V gene TRBV30; D gene unclear. The CDR3 totals 12 residues. The germline gives CDR1 GTSNPN, CDR2 SVGIG (reference sequence). With 3 bases removed from V and 3 bases from J, the gap between germline ends came to 8 bases. This CDR3 is CAWRHGDTEAFF. The CDR3 nucleotides read TGTGCCTGGAGGCACGGAGACACTGAAGCTTTCTTT.

The CDR3 sequence: CASSYQGTSGPYNEQFF. The CDR3 coding sequence is TGTGCCAGCAGCTACCAAGGGACTAGCGGGCCTTACAATGAGCAGTTCTTC. V and J are TRBV6-5 and TRBJ2-1, with 12 bases fitting TRBD2. The trim removed 6 bases at V and 4 bases at J, leaving 10 bases unmatched. CDR3 length: 17 residues. The germline V gene has CDR1 MNHEY and CDR2 SVGAGI.

This clonotype has a count of ten or more. The CDR3 spells CASSLDWGNQPQHF. The CDR3 bases are TGTGCCAGCAGCTTAGATTGGGGCAATCAGCCCCAGCATTTT. This chain connects TRBV11-2 to TRBJ1-5; D remains unclear. Trimming took 0 bases from V and 2 from J, leaving 5 bases between them. The CDR3 is made up of 14 amino acids. Germline loops: CDR1 SGHAT, CDR2 FQNNGV.

This clonotype was seen many times. V is TRBV29-1 and J is TRBJ2-5; D perhaps matches TRBD1 (6 bases). The germline V gene encodes CDR1 SQVTM and CDR2 ANQGSEA. The CDR3 extends over 13 amino acids. Deletions cut 0 bases from V and 5 bases from J, with 10 bases between. CDR3 in DNA: TGCAGCGTTGAAGAACAGGGTTCCGAGACCCAGTACTTC. Its protein product is CSVEEQGSETQYF.